This entry concerns a single TCR beta chain. The source of the sample is a study of blood T cell repertoires in COVID-19. The CDR3 spans 19 residues. The germline CDR1 and CDR2 sequences are MNHNS and SASEGT. After removal of 2 bases from V and 5 bases from J, the junction contained 16 bases not matched to a gene. In the original workflow: Estimation of nucleated cell counts was performed using reference gene primer amplification. Clones were sequenced by immunoSEQ multiplex PCR, and TCRdb holds only the in-frame ones, with some missing. V and J calls and clone size are given by that table; D and trimming were obtained from the DNA. The table lists 60,000 to 75,000 clones, around four fifths of them singletons, with around 12% in the top ten.

The chain links TRBV6-1 to TRBJ2-3, with 10 bases identical to TRBD2. The specimen was peripheral blood. The sequence came from a human donor in a cohort sampled during active COVID-19. The CDR3 is CASSELWAVSGGDRDTQYF. The CDR3 bases are TGTGCCAGCAGTGAACTTTGGGCGGTAAGCGGGGGGGACAGAGATACGCAGTATTTT.